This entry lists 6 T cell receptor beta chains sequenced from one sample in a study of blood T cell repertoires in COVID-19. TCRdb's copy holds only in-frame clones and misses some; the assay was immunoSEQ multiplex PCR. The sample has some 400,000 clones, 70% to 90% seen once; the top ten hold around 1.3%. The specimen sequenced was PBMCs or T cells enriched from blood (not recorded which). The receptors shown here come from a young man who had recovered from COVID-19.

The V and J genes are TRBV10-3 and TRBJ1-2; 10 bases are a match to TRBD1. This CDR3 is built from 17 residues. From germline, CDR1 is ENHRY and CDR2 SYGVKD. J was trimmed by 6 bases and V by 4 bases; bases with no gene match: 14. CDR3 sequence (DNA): TGTGCCATCAGTGGCTTAGAGGGACAGGGGATAGGAAATGGCTACACCTTC. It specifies CAISGLEGQGIGNGYTF.

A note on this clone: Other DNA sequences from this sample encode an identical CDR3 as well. The CDR3 loop reads CASSRQGRTEAFF. CDR3 in DNA: TGTGCCAGCAGTAGACAGGGTAGGACTGAAGCTTTCTTT. The J gene is TRBJ1-1, the V gene TRBV27; TRBD1 matches 7 bases. The ends lost 5 bases at V and 5 bases at J; junction bases unmatched: 5. Germline V gene data show CDR1 as MNHEY and CDR2 as SMNVEV (reference sequence). This CDR3 spans 13 amino acids.

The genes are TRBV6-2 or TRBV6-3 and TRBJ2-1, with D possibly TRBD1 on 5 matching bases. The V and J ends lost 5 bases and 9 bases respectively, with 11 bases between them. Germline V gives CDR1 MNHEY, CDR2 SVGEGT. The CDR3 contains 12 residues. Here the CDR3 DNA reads TGTGCCAGCAGTCCGACAGTTGGTGAGCAGTTCTTC. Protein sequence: CASSPTVGEQFF.

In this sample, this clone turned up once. CDR3 loop: CASSQEAGLMREQYF. The DNA for the CDR3 is TGCGCCAGCAGCCAAGAGGCCGGACTTATGCGCGAGCAGTACTTC. V gene TRBV4-1 combines with J gene TRBJ2-7, with D maybe TRBD2 (5 bases). The CDR3 has 15 amino acids. Germline loops: CDR1 MGHRA, CDR2 YSYEKL. Trimming left V 0 bases short and J 6 bases short, with 15 bases between.

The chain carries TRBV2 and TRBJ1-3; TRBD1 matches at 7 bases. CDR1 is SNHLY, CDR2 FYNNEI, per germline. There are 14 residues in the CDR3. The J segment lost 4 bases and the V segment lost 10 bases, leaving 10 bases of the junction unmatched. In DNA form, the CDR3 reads TGTGCCATAGTGGACAGGCGTAACGGAAACACCATATATTTT. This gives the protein CAIVDRRNGNTIYF.

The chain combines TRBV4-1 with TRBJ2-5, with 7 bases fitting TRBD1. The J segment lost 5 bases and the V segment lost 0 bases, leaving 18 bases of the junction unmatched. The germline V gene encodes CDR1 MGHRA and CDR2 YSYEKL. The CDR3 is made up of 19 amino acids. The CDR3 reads CASSQESRIYRGTAETQYF. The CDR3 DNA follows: TGCGCCAGCAGCCAAGAAAGCCGAATCTACAGGGGAACGGCGGAGACCCAGTACTTC.